What follows is one TCR beta chain and its context. Allocation to cohorts depended on clinical history reported by the participants. Assay used: immunoSEQ multiplex PCR; TCRdb lists only in-frame clones, some missing. The sample lists 260,000 or so clones; around 88% were seen once. The entry originates in a study of blood T cell repertoires in COVID-19. The CDR3 length is 13 residues. Trimming removed 9 bases at V and 6 bases at J, with 12 bases between. The sequence came from a woman between 35 and 50 years old with acute COVID-19. This sequence joins TRBV12-3 or TRBV12-4 and TRBJ1-6; D perhaps matches TRBD1 (6 bases). The specimen was PBMCs or T cells enriched from blood (not recorded which). Here the CDR3 reads CASSRDTNSPLHF. The CDR3 DNA reads TGTGCCAGTTCCCGGGACACTAATTCACCCCTCCACTTT.